This T cell receptor (beta chain) was obtained from a study of molecular identifiers for immune sequencing clone quantification. Study information: Replicate RNA came from about 20,000 or 100,000 naive CD8 cells and was split five ways, and four parts were sequenced. Overall study findings and caveats: Clones above 20 RNA copies held over 98% of effector molecules, under 1% in naive cells. Highly expanded clone sizes could be underestimated by identical TCR molecules sharing a barcode.

Trimming removed 6 bases from V and 1 base from J; junction bases left unmatched: 6. This CDR3 has 14 amino acids. Per the germline V gene, CDR1 is MNHEY and CDR2 is SMNVEV (reference sequence). TCR libraries were built in bulk with a published protocol and specific TCR primers. MiXCR, applied by TCRdb to the PCR reads, yields one record per CDR3 protein. The table lists around 480,000 distinct CDR3 sequences, roughly 24% of them singletons. For this clonotype: Its antigen remains unknown.

The chain joins TRBV27 to TRBJ2-7, with TRBD2 identical over 7 bases. This TCR came from a human donor in good health. Some libraries in this study had Jurkat cell RNA spiked in. Sequencing input: naive CD8+ T cells from blood, with Jurkat cell RNA spiked in. Subset noted: FACS-sorted CD8+CD4-CCR7+CD45RA+ naive T cells. The CDR3 DNA reads TGTGCCAGCAGGTGGGCTAGCGGATCCTACGAGCAGTACTTC. This translates into CASRWASGSYEQYF.